A selection of T cell receptor beta chains follows, all from one sample in a study of identifying expanded T cells in peripheral blood. Profiling relied on immunoSEQ multiplex PCR, and the TCRdb table lists in-frame clones only, not all of them. The sample has about 85,000 clones, around 91% seen once. The sequencing input was blood. These receptors were obtained from a person between 18 and 69 years old in good health. Each CDR3 is given with its conserved first and last residue. D genes are given only for firm matches. Clone size is not always given. Where it is, it says once, few, many or a class for expanded clones.

>TRBV7-9|TRBJ2-3|TRBD2|once
CASSLTSETDTQYF
TGTGCCAGCAGCCTGACTAGCGAAACAGATACGCAGTATTTT
>TRBV5-1|TRBJ2-5|TRBD2|.
CASSLLGLAAETQYF
TGCGCCAGCAGCCTCCTGGGACTAGCGGCGGAGACCCAGTACTTC
>TRBV28|TRBJ2-1|TRBD2|once
CASSSGRRNEQFF
TGTGCCAGCTCTAGCGGGAGAAGGAATGAGCAGTTCTTC
>TRBV29-1|TRBJ1-2|.|.
CRVQGPGGYTF
TGCAGGGTCCAGGGACCTGGGGGCTACACCTTC
>TRBV4-3|TRBJ2-5|.|.
CASSQEGRQETQYF
TGCGCCAGCAGCCAAGAGGGGAGGCAAGAGACCCAGTACTTC
>TRBV9|TRBJ2-3|.|.
CASSVAGALRTDTQYF
TGTGCCAGCAGCGTAGCCGGGGCACTGAGGACAGATACGCAGTATTTT
>TRBV4-3|TRBJ2-1|.|.
CASSQDGQLNEQFF
TGCGCCAGCAGCCAAGATGGTCAACTCAATGAGCAGTTCTTC
>TRBV19|TRBJ2-5|TRBD2|.
CASSKGGGGRQETQYF
TGTGCCAGTAGTAAGGGCGGGGGAGGTAGGCAAGAGACCCAGTACTTC
>TRBV29-1|TRBJ2-7|.|.
CSVGGSTYEQYF
TGCAGCGTTGGAGGGTCGACCTACGAGCAGTACTTC
>TRBV5-1|TRBJ2-3|.|.
CASSLRDTQYF
TGCGCCAGCAGCCTGCGGGATACGCAGTATTTT
>TRBV7-8|TRBJ1-4|.|.
CASSFRGANEKLFF
TGTGCCAGCAGCTTCCGAGGAGCTAATGAAAAACTGTTTTTT
>TRBV4-3|TRBJ2-3|.|.
CASSQVLRGLDTQYF
TGCGCCAGCAGCCAAGTCTTGCGGGGGCTGGATACGCAGTATTTT
>TRBV4-3|TRBJ2-7|.|.
CASSQDYASYEQYF
TGCGCCAGCAGCCAAGATTATGCTAGCTACGAGCAGTACTTC
>TRBV28|TRBJ1-1|TRBD1|.
CASRDDRGRGNTEAFF
TGTGCCAGCAGAGACGACAGGGGGCGCGGGAACACTGAAGCTTTCTTT
>TRBV6-5|TRBJ1-1|.|.
CASSLQGPNTEAFF
TGTGCCAGCAGTTTACAGGGACCGAACACTGAAGCTTTCTTT
>TRBV9|TRBJ2-1|TRBD2|once
CASSVPIGTSGGDSNEQFF
TGTGCCAGCAGCGTCCCAATTGGGACTAGCGGGGGGGACTCCAATGAGCAGTTCTTC
>TRBV5-1|TRBJ1-1|.|.
CASSAGISNLNTEAFF
TGCGCCAGCAGCGCGGGAATCAGTAACTTGAACACTGAAGCTTTCTTT
>TRBV18|TRBJ2-7|.|.
CASSPPSLSREQYF
TGTGCCAGCTCACCACCGTCCTTATCGCGCGAGCAGTACTTC
>TRBV6-5|TRBJ1-1|.|.
CASRGGTKAFF
TGTGCCAGCAGGGGAGGGACGAAAGCTTTCTTT
>TRBV6-5|TRBJ2-5|.|.
CASNRGAGETQYF
TGTGCCAGCAACCGGGGGGCCGGGGAGACCCAGTACTTC
>TRBV28|TRBJ2-5|TRBD2|.
CASSFSGGAETQYF
TGTGCCAGCAGTTTTTCGGGGGGGGCAGAGACCCAGTACTTC
>TRBV20-1|TRBJ1-1|.|many
CSASARDEAFF
TGCAGTGCTAGTGCACGGGATGAAGCTTTCTTT
>TRBV29-1|TRBJ2-5|.|.
CSALRQDGETQYF
TGCAGCGCACTCAGACAGGACGGGGAGACCCAGTACTTC
>TRBV27|TRBJ2-1|.|.
CASSRGNYNEQFF
TGTGCCAGCAGCCGAGGTAACTACAATGAGCAGTTCTTC
>TRBV28|TRBJ2-5|.|.
CASSSPAVETQYF
TGTGCCAGCAGTTCCCCCGCAGTTGAGACCCAGTACTTC
>TRBV7-2|TRBJ2-3|.|.
CASSLDNRPSVGDTQYF
TGTGCCAGCAGCTTAGATAACAGGCCTAGCGTTGGAGATACGCAGTATTTT
>TRBV28|TRBJ2-7|.|.
CASSLPAGVSYEQYF
TGTGCCAGCAGTCTACCCGCCGGAGTCTCCTACGAGCAGTACTTC
>TRBV11-1|TRBJ2-5|.|.
CASSLDRLGETQYF
TGTGCCAGCAGCCTTGACAGGCTGGGAGAGACCCAGTACTTC
>TRBV4-1|TRBJ2-3|.|.
CASSQLRQGADTQYF
TGCGCCAGCAGCCAACTCCGCCAGGGCGCAGATACGCAGTATTTT
>TRBV5-1|TRBJ1-1|TRBD1|.
CASGDRAGTEAFF
TGCGCCAGCGGTGACAGGGCGGGGACTGAAGCTTTCTTT
>TRBV19|TRBJ1-3|.|.
CASSIAGMDGSGNTIYF
TGTGCCAGTAGTATAGCCGGGATGGACGGCTCTGGAAACACCATATATTTT
>TRBV9|TRBJ2-3|TRBD1|.
CASSVGQGRDTQYF
TGTGCCAGCAGCGTAGGACAGGGGAGAGATACGCAGTATTTT
>TRBV19|TRBJ2-5|.|once
CASTARGTQYF
TGTGCCAGTACCGCCCGGGGAACCCAGTACTTC
>TRBV10-2|TRBJ1-6|TRBD1|.
CASSDTWTGVMSSPLHF
TGCGCCAGCAGTGACACTTGGACAGGGGTAATGAGTTCACCCCTCCACTTT
>TRBV5-4|TRBJ2-7|.|once
CASSLGGQMSYEQYF
TGTGCCAGCAGTTTGGGGGGACAAATGTCCTACGAGCAGTACTTC
>TRBV2|TRBJ2-3|TRBD2|.
CASSEETSGITQYF
TGTGCCAGCAGTGAAGAGACTAGCGGGATTACGCAGTATTTT
>TRBV5-1|TRBJ2-2|TRBD2|.
CASSLAGGPGELFF
TGCGCCAGCAGCTTAGCGGGAGGGCCCGGGGAGCTGTTTTTT
>TRBV29-1|TRBJ1-1|.|.
CSAARLIMNTEAFF
TGCAGCGCCGCCCGCCTCATCATGAACACTGAAGCTTTCTTT
>TRBV6-5|TRBJ2-2|TRBD1|.
CASSRTGSTGELFF
TGTGCCAGCAGTCGGACAGGGAGCACCGGGGAGCTGTTTTTT
>TRBV9|TRBJ2-4|.|once
CASSVAGTPDIQYF
TGTGCCAGCAGCGTAGCAGGCACACCCGACATTCAGTACTTC
>TRBV6-5|TRBJ1-2|TRBD1|.
CASSSQDRVSGYTF
TGTGCCAGCAGTTCTCAAGACAGGGTCTCTGGCTACACCTTC
>TRBV18|TRBJ1-2|TRBD1|.
CASSPRIFKTGAANYGYTF
TGTGCCAGCTCACCACGTATTTTCAAAACAGGGGCCGCTAACTATGGCTACACCTTC
>TRBV27|TRBJ1-4|.|.
CASSAARNEKLFF
TGTGCCAGCTCGGCAGCGCGGAATGAAAAACTGTTTTTT
>TRBV13|TRBJ1-2|TRBD1|.
CASSLGRGQGGGYTF
TGTGCCAGCAGCTTAGGCCGAGGGCAGGGGGGTGGCTACACCTTC
>TRBV2|TRBJ2-1|TRBD2|.
CARGTSGSANEQFF
TGTGCCAGAGGGACTAGCGGGAGTGCCAATGAGCAGTTCTTC
>TRBV11-2|TRBJ2-5|.|.
CASSLQETQYF
TGTGCCAGCAGCTTACAAGAGACCCAGTACTTC